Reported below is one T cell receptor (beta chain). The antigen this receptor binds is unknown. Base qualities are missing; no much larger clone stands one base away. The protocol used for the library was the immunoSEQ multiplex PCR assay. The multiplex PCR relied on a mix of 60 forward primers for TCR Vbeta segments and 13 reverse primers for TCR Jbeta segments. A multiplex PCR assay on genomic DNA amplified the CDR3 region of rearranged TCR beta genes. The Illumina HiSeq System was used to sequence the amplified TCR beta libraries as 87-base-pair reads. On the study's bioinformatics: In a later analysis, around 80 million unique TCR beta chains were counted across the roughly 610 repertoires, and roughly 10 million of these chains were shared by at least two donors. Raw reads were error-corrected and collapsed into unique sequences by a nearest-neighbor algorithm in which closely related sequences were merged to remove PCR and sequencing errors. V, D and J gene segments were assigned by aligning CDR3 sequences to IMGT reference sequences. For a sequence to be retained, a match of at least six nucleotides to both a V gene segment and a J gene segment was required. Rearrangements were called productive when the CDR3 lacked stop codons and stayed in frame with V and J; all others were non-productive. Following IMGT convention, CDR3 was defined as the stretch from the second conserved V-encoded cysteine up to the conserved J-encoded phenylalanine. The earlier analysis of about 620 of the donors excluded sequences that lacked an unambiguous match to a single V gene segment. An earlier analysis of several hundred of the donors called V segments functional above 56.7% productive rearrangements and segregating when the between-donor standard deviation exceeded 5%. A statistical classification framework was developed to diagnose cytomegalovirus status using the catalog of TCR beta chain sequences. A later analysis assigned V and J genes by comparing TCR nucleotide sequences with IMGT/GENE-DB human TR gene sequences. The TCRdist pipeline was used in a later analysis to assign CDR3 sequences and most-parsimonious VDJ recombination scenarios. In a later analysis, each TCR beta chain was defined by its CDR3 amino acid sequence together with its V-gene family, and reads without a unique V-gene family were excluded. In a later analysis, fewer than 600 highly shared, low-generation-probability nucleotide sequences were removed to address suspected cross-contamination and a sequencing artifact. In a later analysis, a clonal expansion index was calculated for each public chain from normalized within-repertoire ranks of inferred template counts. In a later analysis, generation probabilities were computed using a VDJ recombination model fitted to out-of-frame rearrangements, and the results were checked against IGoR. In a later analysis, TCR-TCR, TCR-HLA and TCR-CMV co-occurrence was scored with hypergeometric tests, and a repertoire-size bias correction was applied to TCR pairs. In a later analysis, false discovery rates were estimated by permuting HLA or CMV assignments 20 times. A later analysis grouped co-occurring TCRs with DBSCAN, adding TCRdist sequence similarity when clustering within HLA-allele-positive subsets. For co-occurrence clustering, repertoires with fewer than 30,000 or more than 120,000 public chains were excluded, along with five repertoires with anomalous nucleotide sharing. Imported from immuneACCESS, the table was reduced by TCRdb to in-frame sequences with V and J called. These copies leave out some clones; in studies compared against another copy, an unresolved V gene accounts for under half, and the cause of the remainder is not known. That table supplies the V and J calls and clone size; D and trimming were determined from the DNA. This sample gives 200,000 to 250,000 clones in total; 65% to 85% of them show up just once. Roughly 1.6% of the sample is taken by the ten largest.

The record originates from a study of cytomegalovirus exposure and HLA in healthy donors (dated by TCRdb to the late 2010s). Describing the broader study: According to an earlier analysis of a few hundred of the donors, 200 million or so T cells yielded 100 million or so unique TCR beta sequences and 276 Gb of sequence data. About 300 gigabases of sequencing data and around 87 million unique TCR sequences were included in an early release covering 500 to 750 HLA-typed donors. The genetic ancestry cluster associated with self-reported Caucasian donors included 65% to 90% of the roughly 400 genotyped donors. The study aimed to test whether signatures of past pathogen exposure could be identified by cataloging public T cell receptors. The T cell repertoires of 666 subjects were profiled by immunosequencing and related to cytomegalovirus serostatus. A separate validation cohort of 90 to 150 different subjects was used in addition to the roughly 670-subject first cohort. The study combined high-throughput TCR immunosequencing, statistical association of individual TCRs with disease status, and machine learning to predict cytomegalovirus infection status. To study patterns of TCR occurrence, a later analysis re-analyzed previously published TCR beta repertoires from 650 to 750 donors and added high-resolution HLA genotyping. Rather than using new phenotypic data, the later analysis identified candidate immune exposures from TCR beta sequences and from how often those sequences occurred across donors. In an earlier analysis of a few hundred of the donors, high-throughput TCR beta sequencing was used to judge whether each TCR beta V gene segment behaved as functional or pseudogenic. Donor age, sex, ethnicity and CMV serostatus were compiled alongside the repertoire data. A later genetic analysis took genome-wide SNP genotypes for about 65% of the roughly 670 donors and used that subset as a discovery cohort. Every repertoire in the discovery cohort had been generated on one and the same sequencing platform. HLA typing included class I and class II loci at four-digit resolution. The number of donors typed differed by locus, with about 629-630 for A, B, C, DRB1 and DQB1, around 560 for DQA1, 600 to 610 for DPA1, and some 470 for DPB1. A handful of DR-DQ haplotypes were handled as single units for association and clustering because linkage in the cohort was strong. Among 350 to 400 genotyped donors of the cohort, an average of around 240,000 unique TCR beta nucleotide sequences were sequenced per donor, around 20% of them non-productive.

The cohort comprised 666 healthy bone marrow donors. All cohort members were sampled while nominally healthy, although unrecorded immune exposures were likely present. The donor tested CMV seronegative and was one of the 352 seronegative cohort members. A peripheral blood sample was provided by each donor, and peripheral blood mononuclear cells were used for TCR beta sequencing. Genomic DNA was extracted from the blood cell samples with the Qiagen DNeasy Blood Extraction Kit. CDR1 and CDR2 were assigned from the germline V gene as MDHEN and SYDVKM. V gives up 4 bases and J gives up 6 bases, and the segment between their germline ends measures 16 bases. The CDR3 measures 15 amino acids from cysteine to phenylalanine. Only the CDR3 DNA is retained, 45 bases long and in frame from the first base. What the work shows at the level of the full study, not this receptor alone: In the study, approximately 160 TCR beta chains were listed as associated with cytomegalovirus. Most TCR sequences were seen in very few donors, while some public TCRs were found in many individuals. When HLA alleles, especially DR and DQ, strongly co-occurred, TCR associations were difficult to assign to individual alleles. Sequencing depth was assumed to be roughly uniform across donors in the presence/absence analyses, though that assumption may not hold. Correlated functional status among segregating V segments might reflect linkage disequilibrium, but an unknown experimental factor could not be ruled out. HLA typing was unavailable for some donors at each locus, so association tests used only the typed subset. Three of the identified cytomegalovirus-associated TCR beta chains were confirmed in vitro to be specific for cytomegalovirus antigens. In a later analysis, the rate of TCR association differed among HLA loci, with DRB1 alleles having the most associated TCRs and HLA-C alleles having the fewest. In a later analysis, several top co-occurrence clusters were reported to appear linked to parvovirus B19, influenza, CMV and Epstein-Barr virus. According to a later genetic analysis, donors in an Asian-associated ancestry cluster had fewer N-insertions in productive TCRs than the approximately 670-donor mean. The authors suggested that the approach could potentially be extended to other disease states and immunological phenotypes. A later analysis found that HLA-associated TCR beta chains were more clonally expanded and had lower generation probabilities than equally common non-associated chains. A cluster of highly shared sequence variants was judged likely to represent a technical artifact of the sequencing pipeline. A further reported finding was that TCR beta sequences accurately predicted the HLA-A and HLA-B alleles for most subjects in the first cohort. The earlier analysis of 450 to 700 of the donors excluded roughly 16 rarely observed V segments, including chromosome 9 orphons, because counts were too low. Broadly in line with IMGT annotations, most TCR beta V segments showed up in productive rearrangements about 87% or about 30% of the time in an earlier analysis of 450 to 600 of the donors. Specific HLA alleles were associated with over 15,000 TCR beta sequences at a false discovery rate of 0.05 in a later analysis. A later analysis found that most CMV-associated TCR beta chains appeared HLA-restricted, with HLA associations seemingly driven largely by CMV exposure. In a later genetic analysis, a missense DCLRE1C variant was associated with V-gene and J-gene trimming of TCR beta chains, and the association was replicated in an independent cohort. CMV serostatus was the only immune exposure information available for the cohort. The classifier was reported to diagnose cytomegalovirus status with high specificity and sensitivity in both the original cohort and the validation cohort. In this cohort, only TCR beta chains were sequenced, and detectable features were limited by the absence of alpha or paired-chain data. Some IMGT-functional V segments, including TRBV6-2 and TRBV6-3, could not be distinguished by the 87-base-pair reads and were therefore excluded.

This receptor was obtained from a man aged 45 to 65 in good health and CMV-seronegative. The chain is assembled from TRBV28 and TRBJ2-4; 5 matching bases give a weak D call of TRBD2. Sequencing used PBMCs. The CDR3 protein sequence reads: CASSSYRVSGNIQYF. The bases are TGTGCCAGCAGTTCCTATCGAGTAAGCGGAAACATTCAGTACTTC.